This passage covers 9 T cell receptor beta chains from one sample sequenced in a study of blood T cell repertoires in COVID-19. Profiled with immunoSEQ multiplex PCR; TCRdb holds only in-frame clones, not every one. Of more than 15,000 clones listed, 85% to 95% are singletons. Sample: peripheral blood. The receptors were sampled from a human donor in a cohort sampled during active COVID-19.

The gene calls are TRBV2 and TRBJ2-5, with D possibly being TRBD2 (5 bases). Germline lookup yields CDR1 SNHLY and CDR2 FYNNEI. The CDR3 is 13 amino acids. The V end lost 3 bases, the J end lost 5 bases, and 10 bases lay between the germline ends. The CDR3 coding sequence is TGTGCCAGCAGTGAGCGGGTTTGGGAGACCCAGTACTTC. It codes for CASSERVWETQYF.

The V call is TRBV10-2, the J call TRBJ2-3, with 8 bases identical to TRBD1. There are 15 residues in the CDR3. Per the germline V gene, CDR1 is WSHSY and CDR2 is SAAADI. V shed 5 bases and J 0 bases; nucleotides not matched to a gene: 4. CDR3 nucleotides: TGCGCCAGCAGTAAGGACAGGGCTAGCACAGATACGCAGTATTTT. It specifies CASSKDRASTDTQYF.

The CDR3 is CASSLGGDGPGLVFNEQFF. The CDR3 DNA follows: TGTGCCAGCAGCTTAGGGGGAGACGGACCGGGACTAGTCTTCAATGAGCAGTTCTTC. This chain joins TRBV7-8 and TRBJ2-1; 8 bases fit TRBD2. The CDR3 covers 19 residues. Germline V gene data show CDR1 as SGHVS and CDR2 as FQNEAQ. V lost 1 base to trimming and J lost 6 bases; unmatched junction nucleotides: 17.

V is TRBV5-6 and J is TRBJ2-7; 9 bases align to TRBD1. CDR1 is SGHDT, CDR2 YYEEEE, per germline. The CDR3 contains 13 residues. Germline trimming cut 3 bases from V and 5 bases from J; bases unmatched to any gene: 3. The CDR3 region has the DNA TGTGCCAGCAGCTACTGGACAGGGGACGAGCAGTACTTC. This encodes CASSYWTGDEQYF.

This chain uses TRBV6-5 with TRBJ2-1; 7 nucleotides line up with TRBD2. The ends lost 5 bases at V and 15 bases at J; junction bases unmatched: 13. The length of the CDR3 is 13 residues. Germline CDR1 and CDR2: MNHEY and SVGAGI. In DNA form, the CDR3 reads TGTGCCAGCAGTAAACCTACTTGGGGGGGGTTGTTCTTC. Translating it yields CASSKPTWGGLFF.

This sequence joins TRBV27 and TRBJ1-4, with D perhaps matching TRBD1 (5 bases). The V and J ends lost 0 bases and 6 bases respectively, with 11 bases between them. CDR3 length: 15 residues. Germline assignment: CDR1 MNHEY and CDR2 SMNVEV (reference sequence). The CDR3 here is CASSLSWGGDEKLFF. CDR3 coding DNA: TGTGCCAGCAGTTTATCGTGGGGGGGTGATGAAAAACTGTTTTTT.

The V call is TRBV4-2, the J call TRBJ1-3, with D unclear. V lost 1 base to trimming and J lost 1 base, with 5 bases between them. Looked up from germline, CDR1 is LGHNA and CDR2 is YNFKEQ. The CDR3 contains 14 residues. The DNA for the CDR3 is TGTGCCAGCAGCCAAGCAGGTTCTGGAAACACCATATATTTT. Amino acid sequence: CASSQAGSGNTIYF.

V usage is TRBV5-1 and J usage is TRBJ2-3, with TRBD2 matching over 15 bases. The germline V gene has CDR1 SGHRS and CDR2 YFSETQ. V was pared by 4 bases and J by 4 bases, with 13 bases of the junction left unmatched. CDR3 length: 19 amino acids. CDR3 protein: CASSPTRGGLAGGADTQYF. The DNA of the CDR3 is TGCGCCAGCAGCCCCACTAGGGGGGGACTAGCGGGAGGCGCAGATACGCAGTATTTT. The full variable domain, rest sourced from reference TRBV5-1 and TRBJ2-3, is KAGVTQTPRYLIKTRGQQVTLSCSPISGHRSVSWYQQTPGQGLQFLFEYFSETQRNKGNFPGRFSGRQFSNSRSEMNVSTLELGDSALYLCASSPTRGGLAGGADTQYFGPGTRLTVL.

This chain links TRBV20-1 with TRBJ2-1; TRBD2 matches at 14 bases. In germline, CDR1 is DFQATT, CDR2 SNEGSKA (reference sequence). J was trimmed by 12 bases and V by 5 bases; bases with no gene match: 3. The CDR3 length is 12 residues. The DNA of the CDR3 is TGCAGTGCTGGTGGACTAGCGGGAGGGCAGTTCTTC. It translates to CSAGGLAGGQFF.